Listed below are T cell receptor beta chains from one sample, sequenced in a study of blood T cell repertoires in COVID-19. Clones were sequenced by immunoSEQ multiplex PCR, and TCRdb holds only the in-frame ones, with some missing. The sample holds tens of thousands of clones, about 91% seen once. Specimen: peripheral blood. Receptor source: a woman in her fifties or sixties with active or convalescent COVID-19. CDR3s include the opening cysteine and the closing phenylalanine or tryptophan. The order of the fields is V gene, J gene, D gene, clone size, CDR3 DNA, CDR3 protein. The D gene is left open where the match is weak. The size field is filled for only some rows; it gives once, few, many or a size class.

V gene: TRBV11-3
J gene: TRBJ1-1
D gene: NA
clone size: NA
CDR3 DNA: TGTGCCAGCAGCTTAAACAGGAACACTGAAGCTTTCTTT
CDR3 protein: CASSLNRNTEAFF

V gene: TRBV5-4
J gene: TRBJ2-1
D gene: TRBD2
clone size: NA
CDR3 DNA: TGTGCCAGCAGCTTGGATCTAGCGGGAGGCAATGAGCAGTTCTTC
CDR3 protein: CASSLDLAGGNEQFF

V gene: TRBV28
J gene: TRBJ1-2
D gene: NA
clone size: NA
CDR3 DNA: TGTGCCAGCAGGGGGCCGGGCCTCTTCCTCGGCTACACCTTC
CDR3 protein: CASRGPGLFLGYTF

V gene: TRBV6-5
J gene: TRBJ1-5
D gene: NA
clone size: NA
CDR3 DNA: TGTGCCAGCCAGAGCAATCAGCCCCAGCATTTT
CDR3 protein: CASQSNQPQHF

V gene: TRBV7-9
J gene: TRBJ1-5
D gene: NA
clone size: NA
CDR3 DNA: TGTGCCAGCAGCTCCCTAGACCGTCTGGAACAGCCCCAGCATTTT
CDR3 protein: CASSSLDRLEQPQHF

V gene: TRBV10-1
J gene: TRBJ1-1
D gene: NA
clone size: once
CDR3 DNA: TGCGCCAGCTCGAAAGCGAACACTGAAGCTTTCTTT
CDR3 protein: CASSKANTEAFF

V gene: TRBV14
J gene: TRBJ2-3
D gene: NA
clone size: NA
CDR3 DNA: TGTGCCAGCAGCCAAGGAAGCGGCCGCACAGATACGCAGTATTTT
CDR3 protein: CASSQGSGRTDTQYF

V gene: TRBV10-3
J gene: TRBJ2-1
D gene: NA
clone size: NA
CDR3 DNA: TGTGCCATCAGTGAGTCCGCAGGTACTTACAATGAGCAGTTCTTC
CDR3 protein: CAISESAGTYNEQFF

V gene: TRBV18
J gene: TRBJ1-1
D gene: NA
clone size: NA
CDR3 DNA: TGTGCCAGCTCACCATTAAGGGGGAACACTGAAGCTTTCTTT
CDR3 protein: CASSPLRGNTEAFF

V gene: TRBV27
J gene: TRBJ1-5
D gene: NA
clone size: few
CDR3 DNA: TGTGCCAGCAGTTTAGGCCACCCGATCTGGCCCCAGCATTTT
CDR3 protein: CASSLGHPIWPQHF

V gene: TRBV19
J gene: TRBJ1-6
D gene: NA
clone size: once
CDR3 DNA: TGTGCCAGTAGTAAAGCGGGAAATTCACCCCTCCACTTT
CDR3 protein: CASSKAGNSPLHF

V gene: TRBV6-5
J gene: TRBJ1-5
D gene: NA
clone size: NA
CDR3 DNA: TGTGCCAGCTCCGGGGGGCAAGAACAGCCCCAGCATTTT
CDR3 protein: CASSGGQEQPQHF

V gene: TRBV11-2
J gene: TRBJ2-5
D gene: NA
clone size: NA
CDR3 DNA: TGTGCCAGCAGCTTAATCAGGACACAAGAGACCCAGTACTTC
CDR3 protein: CASSLIRTQETQYF

V gene: TRBV11-3
J gene: TRBJ2-1
D gene: TRBD2
clone size: NA
CDR3 DNA: TGTGCCAGCAGCTTAGTAGGGACTAGCGGGAGTGGGGCCCACAATGAGCAGTTCTTC
CDR3 protein: CASSLVGTSGSGAHNEQFF

V gene: TRBV9
J gene: TRBJ1-2
D gene: NA
clone size: NA
CDR3 DNA: TGTGCCAGCAGCGTAGAAGAGGACTCCTATGGCTACACCTTC
CDR3 protein: CASSVEEDSYGYTF

V gene: TRBV15
J gene: TRBJ1-1
D gene: NA
clone size: NA
CDR3 DNA: TGTGCCACCAGCAGAGATCTTACGAGGAACACTGAAGCTTTCTTT
CDR3 protein: CATSRDLTRNTEAFF

V gene: TRBV28
J gene: TRBJ1-5
D gene: NA
clone size: NA
CDR3 DNA: TGTGCCAGCAGTTTATTAGACGGAGGCAATCAGCCCCAGCATTTT
CDR3 protein: CASSLLDGGNQPQHF

V gene: TRBV5-1
J gene: TRBJ2-7
D gene: TRBD2
clone size: NA
CDR3 DNA: TGCGCCAGCAGCCCCATTAGCGGGACCACCTACGAGCAGTACTTC
CDR3 protein: CASSPISGTTYEQYF

V gene: TRBV5-1
J gene: TRBJ2-2
D gene: TRBD2
clone size: NA
CDR3 DNA: TGCGCCAGCAGCTTACTAGCGGGAGGGCCTGGAAATCCCGGGGAGCTGTTTTTT
CDR3 protein: CASSLLAGGPGNPGELFF

V gene: TRBV7-3
J gene: TRBJ1-1
D gene: NA
clone size: NA
CDR3 DNA: TGTGCCAGCAGCTTAATGCGGCGGGGGGCTATGAACACTGAAGCTTTCTTT
CDR3 protein: CASSLMRRGAMNTEAFF

V gene: TRBV6-4
J gene: TRBJ1-5
D gene: NA
clone size: NA
CDR3 DNA: TGTGCCAGCAGTGACTCAGGGGATAGCAATCAGCCCCAGCATTTT
CDR3 protein: CASSDSGDSNQPQHF

V gene: TRBV3-1/TRBV3-2
J gene: TRBJ1-1
D gene: NA
clone size: NA
CDR3 DNA: TGTGCCAGCAGCCAAGAGACAGATGAAGCTTTCTTT
CDR3 protein: CASSQETDEAFF

V gene: TRBV7-3
J gene: TRBJ1-1
D gene: NA
clone size: NA
CDR3 DNA: TGTGCCAGCAGCATATCAGGGTGGAACACTGAAGCTTTCTTT
CDR3 protein: CASSISGWNTEAFF

V gene: TRBV6-5
J gene: TRBJ2-2
D gene: TRBD1
clone size: NA
CDR3 DNA: TGTGCCAGCACAAGGACAGGGGTTACCGGGGAGCTGTTTTTT
CDR3 protein: CASTRTGVTGELFF

V gene: TRBV12-3/TRBV12-4
J gene: TRBJ2-7
D gene: NA
clone size: NA
CDR3 DNA: TGTGCCAGCAGCTCCTCCTACGAGCAGTACTTC
CDR3 protein: CASSSSYEQYF

V gene: TRBV5-1
J gene: TRBJ1-4
D gene: NA
clone size: NA
CDR3 DNA: TGCGCCAGCAGCTTGGCGGGGTCAACTAATGAAAAACTGTTTTTT
CDR3 protein: CASSLAGSTNEKLFF

V gene: TRBV18
J gene: TRBJ2-7
D gene: NA
clone size: NA
CDR3 DNA: TGTGCCAGCTCACCAGGGCACCATGGGGGGTACGAGCAGTACTTC
CDR3 protein: CASSPGHHGGYEQYF

V gene: TRBV28
J gene: TRBJ1-2
D gene: TRBD1
clone size: once
CDR3 DNA: TGTGCCAGCCGGGGGCGGGACAGATTTTATGGCTACACCTTC
CDR3 protein: CASRGRDRFYGYTF

V gene: TRBV5-5
J gene: TRBJ2-1
D gene: NA
clone size: NA
CDR3 DNA: TGTGCCAGCAGCCCATGGTCCGTAGGGAGTCGGAATGAGCAGTTCTTC
CDR3 protein: CASSPWSVGSRNEQFF

V gene: TRBV5-5
J gene: TRBJ1-1
D gene: NA
clone size: NA
CDR3 DNA: TGTGCCAGCAGCTTGCGCACAACGTACACTGAAGCTTTCTTT
CDR3 protein: CASSLRTTYTEAFF

V gene: TRBV7-6
J gene: TRBJ1-1
D gene: NA
clone size: NA
CDR3 DNA: TGTGCCAGCAGCTTACACAGGGATGGGGGCACTGAAGCTTTCTTT
CDR3 protein: CASSLHRDGGTEAFF

V gene: TRBV3-1/TRBV3-2
J gene: TRBJ2-7
D gene: TRBD1
clone size: NA
CDR3 DNA: TGTGCCAGCAGCCAATCCCGGGACAGGGGGCACGAGCAGTACTTC
CDR3 protein: CASSQSRDRGHEQYF

V gene: TRBV7-8
J gene: TRBJ1-4
D gene: TRBD1
clone size: NA
CDR3 DNA: TGTGCCAGCAGCCCACTCCGGACAGGGGGGGCTGAAAAACTGTTTTTT
CDR3 protein: CASSPLRTGGAEKLFF

V gene: TRBV6-2/TRBV6-3
J gene: TRBJ2-2
D gene: TRBD2
clone size: NA
CDR3 DNA: TGTGCCAGCAACCCCCGGCTAGCGGGCGGGGGCACCGGGGAGCTGTTTTTT
CDR3 protein: CASNPRLAGGGTGELFF

V gene: TRBV7-2
J gene: TRBJ1-1
D gene: TRBD1
clone size: once
CDR3 DNA: TGTGCCAGCAGGCCAGGACAGGGTCTCACCTACACTGAAGCTTTCTTT
CDR3 protein: CASRPGQGLTYTEAFF

V gene: TRBV3-1/TRBV3-2
J gene: TRBJ1-4
D gene: NA
clone size: NA
CDR3 DNA: TGTGCCAGCAGCCAAGTGGACAGTACTAATGAAAAACTGTTTTTT
CDR3 protein: CASSQVDSTNEKLFF

V gene: TRBV18
J gene: TRBJ1-5
D gene: NA
clone size: NA
CDR3 DNA: TGTGCCAGCTCACCAGGACACAATCAGCCCCAGCATTTT
CDR3 protein: CASSPGHNQPQHF

V gene: TRBV3-1/TRBV3-2
J gene: TRBJ1-1
D gene: NA
clone size: NA
CDR3 DNA: TGTGCCAGCAGCCAAGTACAGGGCGACGTTGCTTTCTTT
CDR3 protein: CASSQVQGDVAFF